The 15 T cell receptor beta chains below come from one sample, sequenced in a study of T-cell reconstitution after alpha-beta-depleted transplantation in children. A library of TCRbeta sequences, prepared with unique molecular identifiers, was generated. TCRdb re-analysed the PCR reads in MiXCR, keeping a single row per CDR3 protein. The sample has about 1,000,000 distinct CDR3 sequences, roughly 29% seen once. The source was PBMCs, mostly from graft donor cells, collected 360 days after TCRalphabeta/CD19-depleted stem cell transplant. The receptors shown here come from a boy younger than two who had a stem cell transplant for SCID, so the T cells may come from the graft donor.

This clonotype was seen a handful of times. CDR3 in amino acids: CASGPGLQETQYF. In DNA form, the CDR3 reads TGTGCCAGCGGACCGGGACTACAAGAGACCCAGTACTTC. The rearrangement links TRBV18 to TRBJ2-5, with 7 bases fitting TRBD2. V lost 8 bases and J lost 2; bases outside the gene matches: 5. The CDR3 loop spans 13 amino acids. Germline V CDR1 and CDR2: KGHSH, LQKENI.

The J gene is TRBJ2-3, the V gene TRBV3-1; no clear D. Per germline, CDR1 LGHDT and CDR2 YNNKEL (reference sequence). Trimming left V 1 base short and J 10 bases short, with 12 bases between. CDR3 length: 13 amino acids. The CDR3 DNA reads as TGTGCCAGCAGCCAAGTCGACTTTCCATCGCAGTATTTT. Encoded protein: CASSQVDFPSQYF.

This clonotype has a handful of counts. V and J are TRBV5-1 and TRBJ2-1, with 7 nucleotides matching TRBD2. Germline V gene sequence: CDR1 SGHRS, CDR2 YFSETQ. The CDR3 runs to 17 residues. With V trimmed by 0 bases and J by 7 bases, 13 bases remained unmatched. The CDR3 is CASSLDGSAGVWNEQFF. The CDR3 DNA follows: TGCGCCAGCAGCTTGGATGGCAGCGCGGGGGTATGGAATGAGCAGTTCTTC.

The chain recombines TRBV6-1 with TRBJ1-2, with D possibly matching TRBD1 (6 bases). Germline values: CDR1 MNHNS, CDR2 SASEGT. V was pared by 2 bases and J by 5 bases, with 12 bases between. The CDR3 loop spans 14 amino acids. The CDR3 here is CASSEQGQGYGYTF. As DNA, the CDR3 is TGTGCCAGCAGTGAACAGGGGCAGGGTTATGGCTACACCTTC.

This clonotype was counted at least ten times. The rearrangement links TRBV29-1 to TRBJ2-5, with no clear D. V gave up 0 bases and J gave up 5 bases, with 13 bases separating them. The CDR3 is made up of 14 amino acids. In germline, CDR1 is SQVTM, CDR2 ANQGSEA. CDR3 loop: CSVEDSGIKETQYF. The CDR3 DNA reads TGCAGCGTTGAAGATTCTGGCATAAAGGAGACCCAGTACTTC.

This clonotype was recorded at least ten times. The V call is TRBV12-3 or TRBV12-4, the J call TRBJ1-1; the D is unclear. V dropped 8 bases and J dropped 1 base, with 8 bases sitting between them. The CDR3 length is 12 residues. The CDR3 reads CASRLGNTEAFF. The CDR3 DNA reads TGTGCCAGCCGGTTGGGGAACACTGAAGCTTTCTTT.

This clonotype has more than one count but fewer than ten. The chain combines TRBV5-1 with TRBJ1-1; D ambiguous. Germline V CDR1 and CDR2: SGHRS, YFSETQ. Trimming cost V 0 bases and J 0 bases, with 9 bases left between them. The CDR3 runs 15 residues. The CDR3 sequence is CASSLGGIVNTEAFF. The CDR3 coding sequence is TGCGCCAGCAGCTTGGGGGGTATCGTGAACACTGAAGCTTTCTTT.

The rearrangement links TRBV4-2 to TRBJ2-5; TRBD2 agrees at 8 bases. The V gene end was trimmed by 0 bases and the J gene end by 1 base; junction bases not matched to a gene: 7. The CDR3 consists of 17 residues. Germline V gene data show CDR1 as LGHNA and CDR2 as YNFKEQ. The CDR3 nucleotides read TGTGCCAGCAGCCAAGAATCAGCGGGGGACCTCCAAGAGACCCAGTACTTC. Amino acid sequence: CASSQESAGDLQETQYF.

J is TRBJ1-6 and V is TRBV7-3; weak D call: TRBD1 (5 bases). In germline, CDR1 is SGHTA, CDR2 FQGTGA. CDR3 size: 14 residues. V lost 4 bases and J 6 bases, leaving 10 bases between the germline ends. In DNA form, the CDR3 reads TGTGCCAGCAGCTCCGGGACTCCTAATTCACCCCTCCACTTT. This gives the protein CASSSGTPNSPLHF.

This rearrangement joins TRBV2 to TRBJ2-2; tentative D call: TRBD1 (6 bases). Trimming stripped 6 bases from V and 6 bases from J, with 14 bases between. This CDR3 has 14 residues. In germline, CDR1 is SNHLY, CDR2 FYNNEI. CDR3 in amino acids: CASRSQGSAGELFF. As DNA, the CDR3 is TGTGCCAGCAGGTCCCAGGGGTCCGCCGGGGAGCTGTTTTTT.

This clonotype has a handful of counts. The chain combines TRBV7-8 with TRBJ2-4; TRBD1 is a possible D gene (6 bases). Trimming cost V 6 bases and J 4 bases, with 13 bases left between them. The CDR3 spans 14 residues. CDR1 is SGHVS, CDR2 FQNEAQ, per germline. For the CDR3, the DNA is TGTGCCAGCAGTCACCCAGGGGAGAAAAACATTCAGTACTTC. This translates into CASSHPGEKNIQYF.

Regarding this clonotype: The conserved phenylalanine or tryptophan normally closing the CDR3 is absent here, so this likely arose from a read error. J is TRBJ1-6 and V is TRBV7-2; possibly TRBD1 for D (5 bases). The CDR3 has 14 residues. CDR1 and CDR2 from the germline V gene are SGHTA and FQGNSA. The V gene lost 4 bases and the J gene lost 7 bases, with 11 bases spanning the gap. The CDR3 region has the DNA TGTGCCAGCAGCTACGGGACCCTCAATTCACCCCTCCACTGT. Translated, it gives CASSYGTLNSPLHC.

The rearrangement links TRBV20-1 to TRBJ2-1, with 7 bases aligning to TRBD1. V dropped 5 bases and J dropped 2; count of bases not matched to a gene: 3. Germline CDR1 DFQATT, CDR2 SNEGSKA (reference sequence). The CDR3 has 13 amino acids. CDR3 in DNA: TGCAGTGCTGGGGACAGACCCTACAATGAGCAGTTCTTC. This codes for CSAGDRPYNEQFF.

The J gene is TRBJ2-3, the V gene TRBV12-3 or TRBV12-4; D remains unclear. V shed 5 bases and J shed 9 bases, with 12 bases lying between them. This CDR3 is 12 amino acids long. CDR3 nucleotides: TGTGCCAGCAGTCAACAACCGTGGACGCAGTATTTT. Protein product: CASSQQPWTQYF.

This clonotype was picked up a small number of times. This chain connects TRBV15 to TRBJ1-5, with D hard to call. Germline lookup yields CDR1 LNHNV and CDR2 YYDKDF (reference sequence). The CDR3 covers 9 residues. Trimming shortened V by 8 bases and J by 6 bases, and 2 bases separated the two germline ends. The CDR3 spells CATVQPQHF. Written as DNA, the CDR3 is TGTGCCACCGTTCAGCCCCAGCATTTT.